The 21 T cell receptor beta chains below were found in one sample sequenced in a study of a mutant IDH1 vaccine in newly diagnosed glioma. Their specific antigens are unknown. The assay was immunoSEQ multiplex PCR, and TCRdb's table has in-frame clones only and misses some. The data hold tens of thousands of clones, with around 78% observed a single time. Stated time point: week 5, during vaccination. Each vaccine dose was 300 ug of mutant IDH1 20-mer peptide, with topical imiquimod. The sample was PBMCs, taken from a glioma patient whose treatment included an IDH1 peptide vaccine. The receptors come from a man aged 35-49 years with glioma.

This CDR3 is CASSLTLNQPQHF. The CDR3 region has the DNA TGTGCCAGCAGCTTAACCCTCAATCAGCCCCAGCATTTT. The V call is TRBV7-3, the J call TRBJ1-5; D is unresolved. V shed 0 bases and J shed 3 bases, with 3 bases lying between them. Germline CDR1 and CDR2: SGHTA and FQGTGA. This CDR3 region has 13 residues.

This rearrangement joins TRBV9 to TRBJ2-1; D ambiguous. Germline V gives CDR1 SGDLS, CDR2 YYNGEE. The CDR3 is made up of 12 amino acids. Trimming stripped 3 bases from V and 3 bases from J, with 4 bases between. CDR3 residues: CASSDDYNEQFF. The CDR3 DNA is TGTGCCAGCAGCGATGACTACAATGAGCAGTTCTTC.

The rearrangement links TRBV6-5 to TRBJ1-6, with D unclear. The CDR3 totals 14 residues. With 5 bases removed from V and 10 bases from J, the gap between germline ends came to 15 bases. Germline CDR1 MNHEY, CDR2 SVGAGI. CDR3 loop: CASSDRGGGSPLHF. DNA for the CDR3: TGTGCCAGCAGTGATCGGGGAGGAGGATCACCCCTCCACTTT.

The genes are TRBV18 and TRBJ1-3; TRBD1 aligns across 11 bases. In germline, CDR1 is KGHSH, CDR2 LQKENI. The trim removed 5 bases at V and 0 bases at J, leaving 9 bases unmatched. CDR3 length equals 18 residues. This chain's CDR3 is CASSRTGGLRVSGNTIYF. The CDR3 DNA follows: TGTGCCAGCTCAAGGACAGGGGGCTTGCGGGTCTCTGGAAACACCATATATTTT.

The chain employs TRBV10-2 and TRBJ2-7; a weak D match, TRBD1 (5 bases). The CDR3 is made up of 12 amino acids. Trimming shortened V by 7 bases and J by 2 bases, and 9 bases separated the two germline ends. From germline, CDR1 is WSHSY and CDR2 SAAADI. In nucleotides, the CDR3 is TGCGCCAGCATGGACAACCCCTACGAGCAGTACTTC. Protein: CASMDNPYEQYF.

The V call is TRBV27, the J call TRBJ2-3; tentative D call: TRBD2 (6 bases). Deletions cut 6 bases from V and 1 base from J, with 11 bases between. This CDR3 spans 14 amino acids. Germline loops: CDR1 MNHEY, CDR2 SMNVEV (reference sequence). In DNA form, the CDR3 reads TGTGCCAGCAGGGGGGGACTGGGCACAGATACGCAGTATTTT. Residues: CASRGGLGTDTQYF.

This chain connects TRBV12-2 to TRBJ2-7; the listed D gene, TRBD1, was not tested against the DNA. TRBV12-2 is a pseudogene. The CDR3 is 14 residues long. The CDR3 here is CASRPDRASYEQYF. The CDR3 bases are TGTGCAAGTCGCCCGGACAGGGCCAGCTACGAGCAGTACTTC.

The J gene is TRBJ1-2, the V gene TRBV6-5; D is possibly TRBD1 (5 bases). With 5 bases removed from V and 4 bases from J, the gap between germline ends came to 14 bases. This CDR3 contains 14 residues. Germline CDR1 is MNHEY and CDR2 is SVGAGI. The CDR3 DNA reads TGTGCCAGCAGTGCCTCGGGGGTTTCCTATGGCTACACCTTC. This codes for CASSASGVSYGYTF.

This chain links TRBV18 with TRBJ2-5; 7 bases align to TRBD2. The CDR3 contains 14 residues. CDR1 is KGHSH and CDR2 is LQKENI in the germline V gene. Trimming took 6 bases from V and 2 from J; bases not matched to a gene: 6. The DNA for the CDR3 is TGTGCCAGCTCGTCCCGGGGGGTGCAAGAGACCCAGTACTTC. Translation: CASSSRGVQETQYF.

This clone was counted a few times. The rearrangement joins TRBV30 to TRBJ1-5; 7 bases map to TRBD1. The germline gives CDR1 GTSNPN, CDR2 SVGIG (reference sequence). The CDR3 runs to 14 residues. Losses at the gene ends were 4 bases for V and 7 bases for J; bases not matched to a gene: 10. CDR3 bases: TGTGCCTGGACTGGCACAGGGGCAGGGCAGCCCCAGCATTTT. Residues: CAWTGTGAGQPQHF.

The V and J genes are TRBV5-1 and TRBJ1-3; possible D gene TRBD1, 5 bases. The CDR3 runs 15 residues. V was clipped by 4 bases and J by 0 bases, with 11 bases between them. Germline V gene lookup returns CDR1 SGHRS and CDR2 YFSETQ. The CDR3 sequence is CASSMTAASGNTIYF. The CDR3 DNA reads as TGCGCCAGCAGCATGACAGCGGCCTCTGGAAACACCATATATTTT.

The chain joins TRBV5-1 to TRBJ2-3; D is undetermined. The CDR3 is made up of 16 amino acids. The V and J ends lost 0 bases and 2 bases respectively, with 13 bases between them. Germline V gene data show CDR1 as SGHRS and CDR2 as YFSETQ. Here the CDR3 DNA reads TGCGCCAGCAGCTTGGCTGGCCTGCTCCACACAGATACGCAGTATTTT. Translation: CASSLAGLLHTDTQYF.

This chain uses TRBV19 with TRBJ1-3, with D possibly being TRBD1 (5 bases). CDR1 is LNHDA, CDR2 SQIVND, per germline (reference sequence). Trimming left V 10 bases short and J 4 bases short, with 14 bases between. The CDR3 has 13 residues. The CDR3 here is CAKGTSAGNTIYF. The CDR3 DNA is TGTGCCAAAGGGACGAGCGCGGGAAACACCATATATTTT.

The chain uses TRBV2 and TRBJ1-2; possible D gene TRBD1, 5 bases. V was shortened by 7 bases and J by 4 bases, with 19 bases between the two germline ends. The CDR3 is 15 residues long. Germline CDR1 SNHLY, CDR2 FYNNEI. CDR3 sequence reads: CASTERGLPSYGYTF. The CDR3, as DNA: TGTGCCAGCACCGAGCGGGGACTTCCGAGCTATGGCTACACCTTC.

The chain combines TRBV10-2 with TRBJ1-1; a possible D gene is TRBD1 (5 bases). The CDR3 contains 13 residues. V was pared by 5 bases and J by 1 base, with 8 bases between. Germline values: CDR1 WSHSY, CDR2 SAAADI. This CDR3 reads CASSLRGNTEAFF. The CDR3 bases are TGCGCCAGCAGTTTAAGGGGGAACACTGAAGCTTTCTTT.

V usage is TRBV10-3 and J usage is TRBJ2-7; D tentatively reads TRBD1 or TRBD2 (5 bases each). In germline, CDR1 is ENHRY, CDR2 SYGVKD. Trimming took off 5 bases at V and 0 bases at J, with 14 bases between the two ends. This CDR3 has 15 residues. The CDR3 here is CAISPGTGISYEQYF. The CDR3, as DNA: TGTGCCATCAGTCCCGGGACCGGGATCTCCTACGAGCAGTACTTC.

This clone was seen a few times. J is TRBJ2-4 and V is TRBV5-6; D gene ambiguous. The CDR3 totals 15 residues. The V gene lost 0 bases and the J gene lost 0 bases, with 7 bases spanning the gap. CDR1 is SGHDT and CDR2 is YYEEEE in the germline V gene. CDR3 protein: CASSLVGLAKNIQYF. The DNA for the CDR3 is TGTGCCAGCAGCTTGGTCGGTCTAGCCAAAAACATTCAGTACTTC.

The chain links TRBV6-5 to TRBJ1-1; D is undetermined. Germline CDR1 and CDR2: MNHEY and SVGAGI. V shed 5 bases and J shed 2 bases, with 15 bases lying between them. CDR3 size: 15 residues. This chain's CDR3 is CASSTLWGSNTEAFF. In DNA, the CDR3 is TGTGCCAGCAGTACCCTGTGGGGTAGTAACACTGAAGCTTTCTTT.

The chain couples TRBV2 to TRBJ1-2; 8 nucleotides line up with TRBD1. The CDR3 extends over 14 amino acids. Germline V gene data show CDR1 as SNHLY and CDR2 as FYNNEI. With V trimmed by 5 bases and J by 2 bases, 4 bases remained unmatched. The DNA of the CDR3 is TGTGCCAGCAGTAGGGACAGGTTGAACTATGGCTACACCTTC. As protein: CASSRDRLNYGYTF.

This chain links TRBV6-6 with TRBJ2-7; 9 bases agree with TRBD1. Trimming removed 6 bases from V and 6 bases from J; junction bases left unmatched: 6. Germline CDR1 and CDR2: MNHNY and SVGAGI (reference sequence). The CDR3 contains 13 residues. CDR3 in DNA: TGTGCCAGCAGCCCCAACAGGGGGCCCGAGCAGTACTTC. It specifies CASSPNRGPEQYF.

V and J are TRBV5-1 and TRBJ1-1; 9 bases are a match to TRBD1. V lost 4 bases to trimming and J lost 5 bases; unmatched junction nucleotides: 9. This CDR3 spans 15 amino acids. CDR1 and CDR2 (germline): SGHRS, YFSETQ. In nucleotides, the CDR3 is TGCGCCAGCAGCGGGTTAACAGGGGGCGTTACTGAAGCTTTCTTT. It encodes CASSGLTGGVTEAFF.